This T cell receptor beta chain came from a study of cytomegalovirus exposure and HLA in healthy donors. The donors (healthy individuals) were bone marrow donors. Vbeta (60) and Jbeta (13) primers were used in the PCR. TCRdb keeps only in-frame clones here, not all; method: immunoSEQ multiplex PCR. The sample holds more than 100,000 clones; approximately 71% are singletons and the top ten take roughly 1%. Trimming took off 1 base at V and 9 bases at J, with 14 bases between the two ends. Germline V lookup: CDR1 SGHRS, CDR2 YFSETQ. This CDR3 spans 15 amino acids. Input material: PBMCs. The sequence was collected from a woman in her sixties in good health and CMV-seronegative. The chain recombines TRBV5-1 with TRBJ1-6; TRBD1 might be the D (5 bases). The CDR3 bases are TGCGCCAGCAGCTTGAACGGTGGGGGGGGTTCACCCCTCCACTTT. Encoded protein: CASSLNGGGGSPLHF.